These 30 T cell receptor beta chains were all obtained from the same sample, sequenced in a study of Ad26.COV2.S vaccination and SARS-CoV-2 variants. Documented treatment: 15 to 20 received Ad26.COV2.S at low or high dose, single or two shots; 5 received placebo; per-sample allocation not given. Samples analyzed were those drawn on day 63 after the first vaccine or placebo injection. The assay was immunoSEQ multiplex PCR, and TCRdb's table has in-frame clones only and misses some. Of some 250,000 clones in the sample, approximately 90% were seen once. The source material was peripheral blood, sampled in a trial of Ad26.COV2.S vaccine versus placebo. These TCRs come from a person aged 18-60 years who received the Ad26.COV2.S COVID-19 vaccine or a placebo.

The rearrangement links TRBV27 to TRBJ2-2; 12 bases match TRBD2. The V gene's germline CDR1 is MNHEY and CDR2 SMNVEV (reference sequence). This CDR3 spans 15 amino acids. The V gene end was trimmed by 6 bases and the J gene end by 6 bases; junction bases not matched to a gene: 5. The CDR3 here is CASSPSGGASGELFF. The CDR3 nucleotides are TGTGCCAGCAGCCCTAGCGGGGGGGCATCCGGGGAGCTGTTTTTT.

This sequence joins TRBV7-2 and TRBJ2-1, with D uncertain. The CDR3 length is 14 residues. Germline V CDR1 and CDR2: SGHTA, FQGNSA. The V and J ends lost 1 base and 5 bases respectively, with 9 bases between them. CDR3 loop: CASSLGPRDNEQFF. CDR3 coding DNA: TGTGCCAGCAGCTTAGGTCCGCGCGACAATGAGCAGTTCTTC.

The CDR3 nucleotides are TGCGCCAGCAGCCAAGAAACAGGGGGCATCTATGGCTACACCTTC. It translates to CASSQETGGIYGYTF. The chain joins TRBV4-3 to TRBJ1-2; 9 bases are shared with TRBD1. J gave up 4 bases and V 0 bases, and 3 bases lay outside the gene matches. The CDR3 length is 15 residues. Germline CDR1 and CDR2: LGHNA and YSLEER.

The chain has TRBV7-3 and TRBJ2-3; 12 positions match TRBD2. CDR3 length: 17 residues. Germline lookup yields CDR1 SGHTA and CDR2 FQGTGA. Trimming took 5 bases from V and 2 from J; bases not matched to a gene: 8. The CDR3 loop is CASSTTRLAGVTDTQYF. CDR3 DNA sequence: TGTGCCAGCAGCACCACAAGACTAGCGGGGGTCACAGATACGCAGTATTTT.

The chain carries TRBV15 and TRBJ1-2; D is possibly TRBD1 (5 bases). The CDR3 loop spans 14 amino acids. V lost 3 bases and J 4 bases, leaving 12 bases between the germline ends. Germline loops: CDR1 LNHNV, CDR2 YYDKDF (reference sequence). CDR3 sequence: CATSSYRTFYGYTF. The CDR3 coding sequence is TGTGCCACCAGCAGTTACAGGACCTTCTATGGCTACACCTTC.

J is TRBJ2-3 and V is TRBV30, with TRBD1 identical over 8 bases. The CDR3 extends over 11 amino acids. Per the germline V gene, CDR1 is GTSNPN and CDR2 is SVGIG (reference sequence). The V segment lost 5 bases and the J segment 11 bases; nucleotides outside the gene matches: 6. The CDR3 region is CAWETGGLQYF. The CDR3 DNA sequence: TGTGCCTGGGAAACAGGGGGTTTGCAGTATTTT.

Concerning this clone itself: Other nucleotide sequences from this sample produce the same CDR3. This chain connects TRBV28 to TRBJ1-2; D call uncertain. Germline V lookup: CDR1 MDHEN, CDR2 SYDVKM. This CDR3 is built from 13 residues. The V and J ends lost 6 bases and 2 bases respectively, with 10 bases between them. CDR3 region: CASSLDGNYGYTF. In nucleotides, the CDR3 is TGTGCCAGCAGCCTCGACGGAAACTATGGCTACACCTTC.

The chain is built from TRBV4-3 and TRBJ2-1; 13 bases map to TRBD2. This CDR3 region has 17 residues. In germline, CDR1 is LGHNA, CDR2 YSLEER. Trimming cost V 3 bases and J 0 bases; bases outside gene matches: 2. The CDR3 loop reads CASSQGLAGFSYNEQFF. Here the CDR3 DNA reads TGCGCCAGCAGCCAGGGACTAGCGGGATTCTCCTACAATGAGCAGTTCTTC.

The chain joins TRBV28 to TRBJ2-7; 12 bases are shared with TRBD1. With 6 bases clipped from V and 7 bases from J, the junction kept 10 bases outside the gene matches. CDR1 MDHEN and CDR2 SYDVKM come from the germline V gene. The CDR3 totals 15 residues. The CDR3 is CASRGAGQGAYEQYF. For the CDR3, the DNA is TGTGCCAGCAGAGGTGCGGGACAGGGGGCTTATGAGCAGTACTTC.

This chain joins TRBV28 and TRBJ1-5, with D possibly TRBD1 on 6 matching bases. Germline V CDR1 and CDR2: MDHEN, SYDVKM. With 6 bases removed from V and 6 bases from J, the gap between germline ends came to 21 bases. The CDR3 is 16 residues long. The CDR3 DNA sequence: TGTGCCAGCAGCCCATCAGGGGAGGGGGTAGGTCAGCCCCAGCATTTT. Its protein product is CASSPSGEGVGQPQHF.

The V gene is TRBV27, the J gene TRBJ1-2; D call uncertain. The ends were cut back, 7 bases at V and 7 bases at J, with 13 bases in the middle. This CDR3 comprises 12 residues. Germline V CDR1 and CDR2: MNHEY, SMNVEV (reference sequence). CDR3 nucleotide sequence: TGTGCCAGCAAGGACCTTCAAGGTGGCTACACCTTC. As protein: CASKDLQGGYTF.

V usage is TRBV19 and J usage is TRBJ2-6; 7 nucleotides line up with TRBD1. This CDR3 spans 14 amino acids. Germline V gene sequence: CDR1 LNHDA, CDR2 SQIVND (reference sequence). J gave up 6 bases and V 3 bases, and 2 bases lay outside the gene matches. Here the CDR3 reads CASSITGEANVLTF. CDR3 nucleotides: TGTGCCAGTAGTATTACAGGGGAGGCCAACGTCCTGACTTTC.

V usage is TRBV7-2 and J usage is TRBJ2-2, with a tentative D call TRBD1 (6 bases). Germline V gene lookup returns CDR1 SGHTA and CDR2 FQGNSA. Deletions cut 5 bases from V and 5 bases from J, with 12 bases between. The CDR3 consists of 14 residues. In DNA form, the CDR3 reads TGTGCCAGCAGCCGGGACACCAGTACCGGGGAGCTGTTTTTT. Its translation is CASSRDTSTGELFF. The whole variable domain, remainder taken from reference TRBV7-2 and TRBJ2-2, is GAGVSQSPSNKVTEKGKDVELRCDPISGHTALYWYRQSLGQGLEFLIYFQGNSAPDKSGLPSDRFSAERTGGSVSTLTIQRTQQEDSAVYLCASSRDTSTGELFFGEGSRLTVL.

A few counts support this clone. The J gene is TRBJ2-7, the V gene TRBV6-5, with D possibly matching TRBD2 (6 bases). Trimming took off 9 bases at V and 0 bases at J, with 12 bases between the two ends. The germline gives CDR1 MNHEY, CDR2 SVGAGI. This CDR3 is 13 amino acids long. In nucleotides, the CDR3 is TGTGCCAGGCGGGGCTTCGCCTCCTACGAGCAGTACTTC. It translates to CARRGFASYEQYF.

In nucleotides, the CDR3 is TGTGCCAGCAGTCTATGGACAGGGAGAAGTACTGAAGCTTTCTTT. It yields the protein CASSLWTGRSTEAFF. The chain recombines TRBV6-2 or TRBV6-3 with TRBJ1-1, with 8 positions matching TRBD1. Trimming at V came to 5 bases and at J to 5 bases, leaving 10 bases not matched to a gene. The CDR3 has 15 residues. Germline CDR1 and CDR2: MNHEY and SVGEGT.

The DNA for the CDR3 is TGTGCCTGGAGGGACAACAGGGGGCTTTCCTCCTACAATGAGCAGTTCTTC. It encodes CAWRDNRGLSSYNEQFF. The V and J genes are TRBV30 and TRBJ2-1, with 9 positions matching TRBD1. The CDR3 has 17 amino acids. The germline V gene encodes CDR1 GTSNPN and CDR2 SVGIG (reference sequence). Trimming took 3 bases from V and 0 from J; bases not matched to a gene: 9. Full variable domain (rest looked up from reference TRBV30 and TRBJ2-1): SQTIHQWPATLVQPVGSPLSLECTVEGTSNPNLYWYRQAAGRGLQLLFYSVGIGQISSEVPQNLSASRPQDRQFILSSKKLLLSDSGFYLCAWRDNRGLSSYNEQFFGPGTRLTVL.

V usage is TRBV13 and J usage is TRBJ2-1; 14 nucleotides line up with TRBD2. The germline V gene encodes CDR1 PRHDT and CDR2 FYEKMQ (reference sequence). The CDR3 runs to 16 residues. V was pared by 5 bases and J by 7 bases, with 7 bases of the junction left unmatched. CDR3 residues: CASSRGLAGVWNEQFF. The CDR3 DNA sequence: TGTGCCAGCAGCAGGGGACTAGCGGGGGTTTGGAATGAGCAGTTCTTC.

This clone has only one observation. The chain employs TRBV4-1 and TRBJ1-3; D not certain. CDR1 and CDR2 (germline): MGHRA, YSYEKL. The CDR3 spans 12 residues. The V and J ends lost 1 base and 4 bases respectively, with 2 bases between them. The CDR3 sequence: CASSQVGNTIYF. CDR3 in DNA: TGCGCCAGCAGCCAAGTGGGAAACACCATATATTTT.

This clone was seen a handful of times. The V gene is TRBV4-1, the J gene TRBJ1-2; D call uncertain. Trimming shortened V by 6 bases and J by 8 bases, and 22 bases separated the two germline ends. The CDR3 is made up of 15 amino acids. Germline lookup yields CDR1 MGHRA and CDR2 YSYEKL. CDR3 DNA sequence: TGCGCCAGCAGTTCCTGGAGCCTACCCGATAAGGGCTACACCTTC. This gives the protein CASSSWSLPDKGYTF.

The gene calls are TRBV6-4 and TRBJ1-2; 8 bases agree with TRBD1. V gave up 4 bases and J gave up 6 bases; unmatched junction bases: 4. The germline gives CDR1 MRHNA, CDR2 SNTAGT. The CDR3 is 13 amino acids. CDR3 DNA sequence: TGTGCCAGCAGTGGGACAGGGAGGGATGGCTACACCTTC. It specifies CASSGTGRDGYTF.

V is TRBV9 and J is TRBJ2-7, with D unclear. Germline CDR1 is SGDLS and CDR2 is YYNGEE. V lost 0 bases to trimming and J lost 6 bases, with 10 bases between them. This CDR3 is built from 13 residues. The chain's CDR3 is CASSVGIIGEQYF. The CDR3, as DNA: TGTGCCAGCAGCGTAGGAATTATTGGCGAGCAGTACTTC.

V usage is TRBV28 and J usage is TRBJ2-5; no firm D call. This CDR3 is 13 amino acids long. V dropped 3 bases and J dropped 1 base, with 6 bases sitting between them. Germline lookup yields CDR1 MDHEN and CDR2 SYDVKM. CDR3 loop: CASSLGGQETQYF. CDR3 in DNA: TGTGCCAGCAGTTTGGGCGGCCAAGAGACCCAGTACTTC.

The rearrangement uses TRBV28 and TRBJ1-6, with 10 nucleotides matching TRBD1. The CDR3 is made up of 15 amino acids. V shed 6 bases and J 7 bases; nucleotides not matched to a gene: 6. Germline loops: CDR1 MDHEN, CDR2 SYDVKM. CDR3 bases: TGTGCCAGCAGCTATCCGGGACAGGGGAATTCACCCCTCCACTTT. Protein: CASSYPGQGNSPLHF.

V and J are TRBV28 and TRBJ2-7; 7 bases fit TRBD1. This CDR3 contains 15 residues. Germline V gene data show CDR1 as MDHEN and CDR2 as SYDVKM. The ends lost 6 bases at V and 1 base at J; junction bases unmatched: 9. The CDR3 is CASSHRDSGSYEQYF. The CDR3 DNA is TGTGCCAGCAGCCACCGGGACAGCGGTTCCTACGAGCAGTACTTC.

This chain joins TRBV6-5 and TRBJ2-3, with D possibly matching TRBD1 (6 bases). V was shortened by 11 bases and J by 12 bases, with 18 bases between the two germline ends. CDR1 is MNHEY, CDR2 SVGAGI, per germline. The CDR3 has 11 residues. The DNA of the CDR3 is TGTGCCGGGCGAGAAGGGGGTAATCAGTATTTT. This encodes CAGREGGNQYF.

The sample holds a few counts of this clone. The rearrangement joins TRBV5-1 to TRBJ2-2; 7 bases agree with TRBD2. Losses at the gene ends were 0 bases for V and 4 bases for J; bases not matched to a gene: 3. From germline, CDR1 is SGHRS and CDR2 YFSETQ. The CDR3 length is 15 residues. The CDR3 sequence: CASSLEGGGTGELFF. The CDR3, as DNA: TGCGCCAGCAGCTTGGAGGGCGGGGGCACCGGGGAGCTGTTTTTT.

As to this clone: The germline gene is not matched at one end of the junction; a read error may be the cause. In nucleotides, the CDR3 is TGTGCTAGCAGCTTATCCCGACACCCAACGGGGGGCAAAGAGACCCAGTACTTC. Translating it yields CASSLSRHPTGGKETQYF. The chain has TRBV7-7 and TRBJ2-5; D perhaps matches TRBD2 (7 bases). In germline, CDR1 is SSHAT, CDR2 FNYEAQ (reference sequence). The CDR3 length is 18 residues.

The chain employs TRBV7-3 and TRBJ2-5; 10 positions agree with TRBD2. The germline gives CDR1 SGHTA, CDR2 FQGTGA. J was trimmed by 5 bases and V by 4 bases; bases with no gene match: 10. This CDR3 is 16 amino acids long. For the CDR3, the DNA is TGTGCCAGCAGCTCTCTACCGGGACTAGCGACGGAGACCCAGTACTTC. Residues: CASSSLPGLATETQYF.

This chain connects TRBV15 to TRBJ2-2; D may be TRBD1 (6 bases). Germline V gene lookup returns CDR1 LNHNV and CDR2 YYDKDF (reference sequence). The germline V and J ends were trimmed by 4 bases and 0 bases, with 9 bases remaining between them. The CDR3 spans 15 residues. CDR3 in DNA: TGTGCCACCAGCATGCGGACAGCGAACACCGGGGAGCTGTTTTTT. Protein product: CATSMRTANTGELFF.

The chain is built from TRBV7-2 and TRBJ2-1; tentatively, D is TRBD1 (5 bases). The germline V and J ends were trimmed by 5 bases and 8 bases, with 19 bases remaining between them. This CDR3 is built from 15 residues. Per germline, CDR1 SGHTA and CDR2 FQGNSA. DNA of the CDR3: TGTGCCAGCAGCCCCGCTGGGCAGGGCCTCCATGAGCAGTTCTTC. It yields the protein CASSPAGQGLHEQFF.